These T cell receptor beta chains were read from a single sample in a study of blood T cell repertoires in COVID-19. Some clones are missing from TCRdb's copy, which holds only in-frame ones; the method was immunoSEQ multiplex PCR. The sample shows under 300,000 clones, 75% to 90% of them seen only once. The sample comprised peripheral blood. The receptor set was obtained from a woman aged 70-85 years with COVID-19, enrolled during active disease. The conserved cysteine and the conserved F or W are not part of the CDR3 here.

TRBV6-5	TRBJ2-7	ASSRSGGWANEQY
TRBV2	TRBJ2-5	ASRIASGGAVETQY
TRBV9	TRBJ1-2	ASSVPMAGGHYGYT
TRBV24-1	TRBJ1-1	ATSVTDRGQGAF
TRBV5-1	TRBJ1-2	ASSPNSGTGDYGYT
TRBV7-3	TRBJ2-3	ASSLTGRSTDTQY
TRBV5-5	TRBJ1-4	ASSSSRTNEKLF
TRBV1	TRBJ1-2	TSSRGVPYGYT
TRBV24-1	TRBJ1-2	ATSQGNRGPYGYT
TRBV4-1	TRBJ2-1	ASSQDGFRDQF
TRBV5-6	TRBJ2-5	ASSPNARDRVAETQY
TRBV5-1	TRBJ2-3	ASSLRAGGPDTQY
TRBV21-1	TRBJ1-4	ASSKEMAGGEGIGREKLF
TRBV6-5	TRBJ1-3	ASSYSGQGSGNTIY
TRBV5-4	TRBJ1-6	ASSLVAGDNSPLH
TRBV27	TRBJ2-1	ASSLHSGVSNEQF
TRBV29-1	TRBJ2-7	SVEDTGTYEQY
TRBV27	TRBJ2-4	ASASAGALGEY
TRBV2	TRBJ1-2	ASSVATGTNYGYT
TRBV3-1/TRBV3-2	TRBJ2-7	ASSQGTSASEQY
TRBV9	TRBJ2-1	ASSGTSASNEQF
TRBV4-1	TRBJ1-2	ASSIIRGYT
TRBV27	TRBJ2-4	ASSLIEDFLAKNIQY
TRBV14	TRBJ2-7	ASSQYGYEQY
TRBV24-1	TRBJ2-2	ATSALTEANTGELF
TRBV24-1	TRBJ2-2	ATSARGTGELF
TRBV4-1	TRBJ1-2	ASSQQGTAYGYT
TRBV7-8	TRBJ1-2	ASSLQGDGYT
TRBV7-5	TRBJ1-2	ARSLLLTANYGYT
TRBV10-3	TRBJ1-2	AISESMNRDHGYT
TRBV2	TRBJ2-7	ASRERGGGNEQY
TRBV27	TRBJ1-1	ASSQGPGTGSKAF
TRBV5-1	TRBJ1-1	ASSLGGQGPRRTEAF
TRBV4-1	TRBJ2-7	ASSQAPDRAYEQY
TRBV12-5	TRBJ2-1	ASGSGVLSYNEQF
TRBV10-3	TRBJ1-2	AISEERRGYT
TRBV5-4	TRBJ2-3	ASTRTGATDTQY
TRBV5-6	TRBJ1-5	ASSANPRGDEPQH
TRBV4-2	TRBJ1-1	ASSSGGGGTEAF
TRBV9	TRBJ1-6	ASSVTGMGNSPLH
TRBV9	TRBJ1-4	ASSSSGQGLNEKLF
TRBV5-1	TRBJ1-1	ASSQSNTEAF
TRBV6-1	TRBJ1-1	ASSETGGRTEAF
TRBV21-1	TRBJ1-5	ASSKEGLGHVLFCNQPQH
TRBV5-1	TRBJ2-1	ASSFYGTGMENEQF
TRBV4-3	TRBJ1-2	ASSQERVTNYGYT
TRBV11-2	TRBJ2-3	ASSPTGLAGLSTDTQY
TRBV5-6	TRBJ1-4	ASSYRGEKLF
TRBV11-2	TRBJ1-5	ASSPRAPSGEH
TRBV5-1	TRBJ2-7	ASSLGTEQY
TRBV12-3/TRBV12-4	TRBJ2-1	ASEEGGWRF
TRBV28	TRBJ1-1	ASSLSLRDTEAF
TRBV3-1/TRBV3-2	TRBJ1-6	ASSRQGANSPLH
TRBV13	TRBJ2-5	ASSSTGSQETQY
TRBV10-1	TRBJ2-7	ASSLGQDYEQY
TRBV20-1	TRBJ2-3	SARVQDTQY
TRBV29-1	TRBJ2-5	SVGYPGQQETQY
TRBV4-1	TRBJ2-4	ASTGTKNIQY
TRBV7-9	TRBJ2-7	ASRSFGTDYEQY